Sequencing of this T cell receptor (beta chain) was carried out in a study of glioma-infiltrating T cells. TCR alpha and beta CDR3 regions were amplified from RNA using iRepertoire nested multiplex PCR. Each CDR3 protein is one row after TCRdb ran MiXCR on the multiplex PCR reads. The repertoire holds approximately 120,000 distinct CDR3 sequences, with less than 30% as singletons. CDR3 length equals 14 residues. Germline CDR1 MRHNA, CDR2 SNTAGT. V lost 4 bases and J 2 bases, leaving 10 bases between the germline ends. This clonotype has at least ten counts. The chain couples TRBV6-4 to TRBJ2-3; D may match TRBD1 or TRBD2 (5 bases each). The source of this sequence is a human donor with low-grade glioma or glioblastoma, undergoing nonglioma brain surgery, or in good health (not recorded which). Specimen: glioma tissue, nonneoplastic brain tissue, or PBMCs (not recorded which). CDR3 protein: CASSAGAITDTQYF. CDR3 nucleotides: TGTGCCAGCAGTGCCGGGGCTATCACAGATACGCAGTATTTT.